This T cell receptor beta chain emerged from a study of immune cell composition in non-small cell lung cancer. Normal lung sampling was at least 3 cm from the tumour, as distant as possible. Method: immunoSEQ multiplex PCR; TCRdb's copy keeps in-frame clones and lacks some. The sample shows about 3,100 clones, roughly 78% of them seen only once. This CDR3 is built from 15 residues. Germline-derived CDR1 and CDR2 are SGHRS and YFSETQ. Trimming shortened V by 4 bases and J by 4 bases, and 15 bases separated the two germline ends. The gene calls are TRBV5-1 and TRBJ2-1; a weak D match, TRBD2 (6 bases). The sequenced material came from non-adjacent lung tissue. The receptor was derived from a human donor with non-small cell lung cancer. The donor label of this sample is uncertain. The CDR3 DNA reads TGCGCCAGCAGCGAGTCGGGAGTTTCTTACAATGAGCAGTTCTTC. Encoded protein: CASSESGVSYNEQFF.